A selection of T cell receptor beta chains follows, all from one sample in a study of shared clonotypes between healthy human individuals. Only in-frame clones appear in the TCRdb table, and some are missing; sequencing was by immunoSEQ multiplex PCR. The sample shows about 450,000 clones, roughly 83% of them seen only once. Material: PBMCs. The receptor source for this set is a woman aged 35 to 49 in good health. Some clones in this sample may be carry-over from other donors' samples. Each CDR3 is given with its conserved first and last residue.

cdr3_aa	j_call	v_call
CAWSVGRRNYGYTF	TRBJ1-2	TRBV30
CASSLERTNNEQFF	TRBJ2-1	TRBV7-7
CARVSATGELFF	TRBJ2-2	TRBV10-1
CASSVRRGSSYNEQFF	TRBJ2-1	TRBV9
CSVHGWGNTEAFF	TRBJ1-1	TRBV29-1
CASSPSYEGTIYF	TRBJ1-3	TRBV16
CASSDPGRWDSYEQYF	TRBJ2-7	TRBV2
CASSHGENYEQYF	TRBJ2-7	TRBV4-2
CASSSLQETQYF	TRBJ2-5	TRBV7-9
CASRPAGKSNQPQHF	TRBJ1-5	TRBV6-5
CASSFRPPETQYF	TRBJ2-5	TRBV7-2
CASSSRTLLRADTQYF	TRBJ2-3	TRBV28
CASSLARGQGLSGANVLTF	TRBJ2-6	TRBV7-3
CASTQTIVDRVYEQYF	TRBJ2-7	TRBV28
CASSLEAASYEQYF	TRBJ2-7	TRBV7-6
CASSRGGTDTQYF	TRBJ2-3	TRBV18
CASTPPATSHEQYF	-	TRBV2
CASSNPGYEQYF	TRBJ2-7	TRBV2
CASRQGDTGELFF	TRBJ2-2	TRBV10-2
CASSQTLMDGSYEQYF	TRBJ2-7	TRBV4-1
CASSYRSGTSGSETQYF	TRBJ2-5	TRBV7-2
CASRPRTANYGYTF	TRBJ1-2	TRBV5-8
CASSYLTGNNQPQHF	TRBJ1-5	TRBV28
CATSRAAEGGEKLFF	TRBJ1-4	TRBV15
CASSFGSQNSNQPQHF	TRBJ1-5	TRBV7-8
CASSRDRPYEQYF	TRBJ2-7	TRBV5-1
CASSRGGDNEQFF	TRBJ2-1	TRBV7-2
CASSSGTSGMNEQFF	TRBJ2-1	TRBV11-2
CASSAGGAETQYF	TRBJ2-5	TRBV7-9
CASSSGGSGNTIYF	TRBJ1-3	TRBV27
CASTRKDRGHYEQYF	TRBJ2-7	TRBV6-5